This T cell receptor beta chain was identified during a study of blood T cell repertoires in COVID-19. Study details: Researchers got acute and convalescent COVID-19 samples from the United States, Italy and Spain.

Trimming stripped 0 bases from V and 0 bases from J, with 9 bases between. The CDR3 consists of 17 residues. Looked up from germline, CDR1 is SEHNR and CDR2 is FQNEAQ (reference sequence). Profiling relied on immunoSEQ multiplex PCR, and the TCRdb table lists in-frame clones only, not all of them. This table holds 60,000 to 85,000 clones, about nine tenths found once. This clonotype originated in a man aged 45-60 years with active COVID-19. The chain links TRBV7-9 to TRBJ2-6, with D possibly being TRBD2 (5 bases). The material sequenced was peripheral blood. The CDR3 DNA sequence: TGTGCCAGCAGCTTAGCGCCAGCGGTCTCTGGGGCCAACGTCCTGACTTTC. Translation gives CASSLAPAVSGANVLTF.